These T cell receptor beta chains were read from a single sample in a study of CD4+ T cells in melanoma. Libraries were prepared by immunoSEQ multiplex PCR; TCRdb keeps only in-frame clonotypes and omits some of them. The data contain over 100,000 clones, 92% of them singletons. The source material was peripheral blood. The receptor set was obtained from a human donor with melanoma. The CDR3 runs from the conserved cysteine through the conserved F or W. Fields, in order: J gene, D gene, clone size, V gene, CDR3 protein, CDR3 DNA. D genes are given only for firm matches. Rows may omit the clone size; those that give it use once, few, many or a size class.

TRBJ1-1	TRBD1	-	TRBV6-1	CASNPTGGNTEAFF	TGTGCCAGCAACCCGACAGGGGGCAACACTGAAGCTTTCTTT
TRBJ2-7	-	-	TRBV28	CASSKGVLGKNYF	TGTGCCAGCAGTAAGGGGGTCCTGGGGAAGAATTACTTC
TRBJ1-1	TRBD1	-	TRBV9	CASSEGAGTEAFF	TGTGCCAGCAGCGAGGGGGCTGGCACTGAAGCTTTCTTT
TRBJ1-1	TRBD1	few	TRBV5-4	CASSWGQTLNTEAFF	TGTGCCAGCAGCTGGGGACAGACACTGAACACTGAAGCTTTCTTT
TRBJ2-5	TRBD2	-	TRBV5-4	CASSPGGTETQYF	TGTGCCAGCAGCCCGGGAGGGACCGAGACCCAGTACTTC
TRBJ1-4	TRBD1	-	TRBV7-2	CASSSGTGIEKLFF	TGTGCCAGCAGCTCCGGGACAGGGATTGAAAAACTGTTTTTT
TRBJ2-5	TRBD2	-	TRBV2	CASSEASASGGAPETQYF	TGTGCCAGCAGTGAAGCATCGGCTAGCGGGGGGGCCCCAGAGACCCAGTACTTC
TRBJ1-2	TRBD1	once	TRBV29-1	CSAGDRENYGYTF	TGCAGCGCGGGGGACAGGGAAAACTATGGCTACACCTTC
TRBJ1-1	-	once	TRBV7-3	CASSRGGPNTEAFF	TGTGCCAGCAGCCGGGGGGGACCGAACACTGAAGCTTTCTTT
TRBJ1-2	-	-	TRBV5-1	CASSLGYRERYGYTF	TGCGCCAGCAGCTTGGGATACAGGGAGCGTTATGGCTACACCTTC
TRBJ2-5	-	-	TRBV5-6	CASTKEVNGETQYF	TGTGCCAGCACCAAGGAGGTCAATGGGGAGACCCAGTACTTC
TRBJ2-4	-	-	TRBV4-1	CASSQRYRGLTKNIQYF	TGCGCCAGCAGCCAAAGGTATCGGGGATTGACCAAAAACATTCAGTACTTC
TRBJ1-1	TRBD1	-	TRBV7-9	CASSSQGETTEAFF	TGTGCCAGCAGCTCACAGGGGGAGACGACTGAAGCTTTCTTT
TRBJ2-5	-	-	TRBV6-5	CASSQGQETQYF	TGTGCCAGCAGCCAGGGACAAGAGACCCAGTACTTC
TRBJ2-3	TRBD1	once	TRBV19	CASSGQGADTQYF	TGTGCCAGTTCCGGACAGGGTGCAGATACGCAGTATTTT
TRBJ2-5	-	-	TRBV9	CASSVRTGETQYF	TGTGCCAGCAGCGTTCGGACCGGGGAGACCCAGTACTTC
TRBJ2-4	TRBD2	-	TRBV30	CAWSASGGNIQYF	TGTGCCTGGAGTGCGAGCGGGGGGAACATTCAGTACTTC
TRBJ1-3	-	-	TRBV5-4	CASSLGRAPGNTIYF	TGTGCCAGCAGCTTGGGCAGGGCGCCCGGAAACACCATATATTTT
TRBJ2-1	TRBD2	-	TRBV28	CASTPLAGDTYNEQFF	TGTGCCAGCACTCCTTTAGCGGGTGACACCTACAATGAGCAGTTCTTC
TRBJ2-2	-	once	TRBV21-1	CASSKGTSGITNTGELFF	TGTGCCAGCAGCAAAGGGACTAGCGGGATCACGAACACCGGGGAGCTGTTTTTT
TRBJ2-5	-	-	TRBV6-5	CASSRGTQETQYF	TGTGCCAGCAGCCGGGGGACCCAAGAGACCCAGTACTTC
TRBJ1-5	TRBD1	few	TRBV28	CASSRTGGNQPQHF	TGTGCCAGCAGCCGGACAGGGGGCAATCAGCCCCAGCATTTT
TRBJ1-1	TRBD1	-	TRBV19	CASSMTGKGNTEAFF	TGTGCCAGTAGTATGACAGGGAAAGGGAACACTGAAGCTTTCTTT
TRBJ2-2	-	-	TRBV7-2	CASSPQTGELFF	TGTGCCAGCAGCCCACAAACCGGGGAGCTGTTTTTT
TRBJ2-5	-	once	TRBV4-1	CASSRTTGPQETQYF	TGCGCCAGCAGCCGTACGACAGGACCCCAAGAGACCCAGTACTTC
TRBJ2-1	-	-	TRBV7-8	CASSLVVLALRGNEQFF	TGTGCCAGCAGCTTAGTGGTTTTGGCGCTCCGTGGCAATGAGCAGTTCTTC
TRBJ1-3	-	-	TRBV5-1	CASSLGNRGNTIYF	TGCGCCAGCAGCTTGGGCAACAGGGGAAACACCATATATTTT
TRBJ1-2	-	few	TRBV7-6	CASSLMGAYGYTF	TGTGCCAGCAGTCTTATGGGGGCCTATGGCTACACCTTC
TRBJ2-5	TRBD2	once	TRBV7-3	CASSLQASGGQETQYF	TGTGCCAGCAGCTTACAGGCTAGCGGGGGCCAAGAGACCCAGTACTTC
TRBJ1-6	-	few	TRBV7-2	CASSPPGSPLHF	TGTGCCAGCAGCCCACCCGGTTCACCCCTCCACTTT
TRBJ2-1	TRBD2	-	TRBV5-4	CASSSPVERGSYNEQFF	TGTGCCAGCAGCTCTCCCGTGGAGCGGGGATCCTACAATGAGCAGTTCTTC
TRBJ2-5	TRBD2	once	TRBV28	CASTIAGGFWSQYF	TGTGCCAGCACCATAGCGGGGGGGTTTTGGTCCCAGTACTTC
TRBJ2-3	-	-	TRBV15	CATSRDDPGTFADTQYF	TGTGCCACCAGCAGAGACGACCCCGGGACCTTCGCAGATACGCAGTATTTT
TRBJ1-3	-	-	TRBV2	CASKGRSGNTIYF	TGTGCCAGCAAGGGACGGTCCGGAAACACCATATATTTT
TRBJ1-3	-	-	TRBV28	CASSLAAGNTIYF	TGTGCCAGCAGTTTAGCTGCTGGAAACACCATATATTTT
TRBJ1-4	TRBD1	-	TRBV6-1	CASKRDSANEKLFF	TGTGCCAGCAAGCGGGACAGTGCTAATGAAAAACTGTTTTTT
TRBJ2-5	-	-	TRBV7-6	CASSLGQQETQYF	TGTGCCAGCAGCTTGGGTCAGCAAGAGACCCAGTACTTC
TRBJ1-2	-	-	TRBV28	CASSFVLGQGGYTF	TGTGCCAGCAGTTTTGTTCTAGGGCAGGGAGGCTACACCTTC
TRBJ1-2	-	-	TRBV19	CASSKDEAGAGYTF	TGTGCCAGTAGTAAAGATGAGGCAGGGGCTGGCTACACCTTC
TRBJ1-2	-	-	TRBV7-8	CASSQMGVNYGYTF	TGTGCCAGCAGCCAGATGGGGGTTAACTATGGCTACACCTTC
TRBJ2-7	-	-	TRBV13	CASSLEGDTRYEQYF	TGTGCCAGCAGCTTAGAAGGGGACACCCGCTACGAGCAGTACTTC
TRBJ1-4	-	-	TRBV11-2	CASSARYRGKLFF	TGTGCCAGCAGCGCCCGGTATAGGGGGAAACTGTTTTTT
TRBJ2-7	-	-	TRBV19	CASSTSSGMYEQYF	TGTGCCAGTAGTACCTCTTCAGGGATGTACGAGCAGTACTTC
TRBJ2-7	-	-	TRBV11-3	CASSLRGRGAEQYF	TGTGCCAGCAGCTTACGGGGCAGGGGAGCCGAGCAGTACTTC
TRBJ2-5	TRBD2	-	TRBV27	CAREKRERETQYF	TGTGCCAGGGAGAAGCGGGAGCGGGAGACCCAGTACTTC
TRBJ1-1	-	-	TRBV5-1	CASSLEGGSNTEAFF	TGCGCCAGCAGCTTGGAGGGGGGTTCGAACACTGAAGCTTTCTTT
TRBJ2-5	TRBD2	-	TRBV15	CATSRAGGGMETQYF	TGTGCCACCAGCAGAGCGGGGGGAGGGATGGAGACCCAGTACTTC
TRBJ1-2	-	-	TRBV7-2	CASSLARSFQRGYTF	TGTGCCAGCAGCTTAGCGCGCAGCTTCCAGCGTGGCTACACCTTC
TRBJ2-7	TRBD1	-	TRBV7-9	CASSPLLDRLFSYEQYF	TGTGCCAGCAGCCCTTTGCTGGACAGGCTTTTCTCCTACGAGCAGTACTTC
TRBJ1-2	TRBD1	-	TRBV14	CASSQDWAGGSYTF	TGTGCCAGCAGCCAAGATTGGGCAGGGGGAAGCTACACCTTC
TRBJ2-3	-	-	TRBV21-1	CASSRRLAGGTDTQYF	TGTGCCAGCAGCCGCCGACTAGCGGGCGGCACAGATACGCAGTATTTT
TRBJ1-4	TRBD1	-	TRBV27	CASSPNQPGQGKLFF	TGTGCCAGCAGTCCGAACCAACCGGGACAGGGAAAACTGTTTTTT
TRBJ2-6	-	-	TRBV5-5	CATSRQSSGANVLTF	TGTGCCACTAGTCGCCAGAGCTCTGGGGCCAACGTCCTGACTTTC
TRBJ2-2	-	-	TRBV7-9	CASSLGRGTGELFF	TGTGCCAGCAGCTTAGGCCGAGGTACCGGGGAGCTGTTTTTT
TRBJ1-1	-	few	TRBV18	CASSPDREAFF	TGTGCCAGCTCACCCGACAGGGAAGCTTTCTTT
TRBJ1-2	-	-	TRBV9	CTSSVGSRRGYTF	TGTACCAGCAGCGTAGGTTCCCGAAGGGGCTACACCTTC
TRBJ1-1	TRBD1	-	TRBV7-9	CASSLQTGEAFF	TGTGCCAGCAGCTTACAGACAGGGGAAGCTTTCTTT
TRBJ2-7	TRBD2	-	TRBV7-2	CASSLVGSGSYEQYF	TGTGCCAGCAGCTTAGTGGGTAGCGGGAGCTACGAGCAGTACTTC